What follows describes a single T cell receptor (beta chain). Germline CDR1 MNHEY, CDR2 SVGAGI. The CDR3 spans 13 residues. With 6 bases clipped from V and 6 bases from J, the junction kept 5 bases outside the gene matches. This sample is part of a study of blood T cell repertoires in COVID-19. Whole-study context: Samples representing acute and convalescent COVID-19 were sourced from the United States, Italy and Spain.

Measured with immunoSEQ multiplex PCR; TCRdb has only the in-frame clones, and not every one. The table lists some 300,000 clones, around 81% of them singletons. The genes are TRBV6-5 and TRBJ1-5, with 7 bases lining up with TRBD1. The TCR originated in a woman aged 45-60 years with active or convalescent COVID-19. Sequences were obtained from peripheral blood. DNA for the CDR3: TGTGCCAGCAGGACAGGGTTTTTTCAGCCCCAGCATTTT. Translating gives CASRTGFFQPQHF.